A single sample is the source of the 12 T cell receptor beta chains below, sequenced in a study of graft-versus-host responses after intestinal transplantation. The data were produced by immunoSEQ multiplex PCR, yet TCRdb's version contains in-frame clones alone and is incomplete. The data show around 89,000 clones, with less than 95% seen just once and roughly 0.4% held by the top ten. What these receptors recognize is not known. The source was unstimulated CD8+ T cells sorted from spleen or lymph node cells, collected before transplant. These receptors were taken from a human donor who was the organ donor for an intestinal transplant.

CDR3 DNA sequence: TGTGCCAGCAGCTTTCCCCCCGGGGGGGCCTTCTACGAGCAGTACTTC. Its translation is CASSFPPGGAFYEQYF. V and J are TRBV5-4 and TRBJ2-5, with 8 nucleotides matching TRBD2. The DNA matches TRBJ2-7 better at its end, which makes the J call doubtful. The CDR3 totals 16 residues. The germline V gene encodes CDR1 SGHNT and CDR2 YYREEE (reference sequence).

The rearrangement uses TRBV19 and TRBJ2-2; D gene ambiguous. The CDR3 loop spans 11 amino acids. Between the trimmed V and J ends, which lost 8 bases and 4 bases, there was a span of 5 bases. CDR1 is LNHDA and CDR2 is SQIVND in the germline V gene (reference sequence). The CDR3 DNA reads TGTGCCAGTTCCAGCACCGGGGAGCTGTTTTTT. It codes for CASSSTGELFF.

This chain uses TRBV4-3 with TRBJ1-4; D is unresolved. The ends were cut back, 0 bases at V and 0 bases at J, with 5 bases in the middle. Germline V gives CDR1 LGHNA, CDR2 YSLEER. The CDR3 runs to 15 residues. CDR3 in amino acids: CASSQDGATNEKLFF. The CDR3 DNA follows: TGCGCCAGCAGCCAAGACGGGGCAACTAATGAAAAACTGTTTTTT.

The chain recombines TRBV5-1 with TRBJ1-2, with D perhaps matching TRBD1 (5 bases). CDR1 and CDR2 (germline): SGHRS, YFSETQ. V dropped 0 bases and J dropped 4 bases, with 10 bases sitting between them. The CDR3 extends over 14 amino acids. DNA of the CDR3: TGCGCCAGCAGCTTGGTGGTGGGGCTCTATGGCTACACCTTC. This sequence encodes CASSLVVGLYGYTF.

Regarding this clone: The germline gene is not matched at one end of the junction; a read error may be the cause. The V and J genes are TRBV7-7 and TRBJ1-2; D uncertain. The CDR3 has 17 residues. CDR1 is SSHAT, CDR2 FNYEAQ, per germline (reference sequence). The CDR3 region is CASSPYSGLSRPYGYTF. The CDR3 DNA reads TGTGCTAGCAGCCCATATTCAGGACTTTCCCGCCCCTATGGCTACACCTTC.

The CDR3 loop is CASSQDPTGAGETQYF. The CDR3 region has the DNA TGCGCCAGCAGCCAAGATCCGACAGGGGCCGGGGAGACCCAGTACTTC. The genes are TRBV4-3 and TRBJ2-5; 8 bases map to TRBD1. V shed 0 bases, J shed 5 bases, and the junction held 8 bases outside the gene matches. Germline values: CDR1 LGHNA, CDR2 YSLEER. The CDR3 runs to 16 residues.

The chain combines TRBV9 with TRBJ2-5; tentative D call: TRBD2 (7 bases). The V gene's germline CDR1 is SGDLS and CDR2 YYNGEE. The CDR3 is 14 amino acids. Trimming shortened V by 4 bases and J by 5 bases, and 15 bases separated the two germline ends. In DNA form, the CDR3 reads TGTGCCAGCAGCCCTGCGGGGGCGATGGAGACCCAGTACTTC. Protein: CASSPAGAMETQYF.

The chain joins TRBV6-5 to TRBJ2-1; D perhaps matches TRBD1 (5 bases). The germline V gene has CDR1 MNHEY and CDR2 SVGAGI. The ends were cut back, 6 bases at V and 0 bases at J, with 12 bases in the middle. This CDR3 has 15 residues. The CDR3 is CASRQGLSSYNEQFF. CDR3 sequence (DNA): TGTGCCAGCAGGCAGGGTTTAAGCTCCTACAATGAGCAGTTCTTC.

This rearrangement joins TRBV7-3 to TRBJ2-1; tentative D call: TRBD2 (6 bases). This CDR3 region has 16 residues. Germline CDR1 and CDR2: SGHTA and FQGTGA. V dropped 5 bases and J dropped 7 bases, with 21 bases sitting between them. The CDR3 DNA reads as TGTGCCAGCAGCACCCATATCGGTCGGGAGTTAAATGAGCAGTTCTTC. Protein product: CASSTHIGRELNEQFF.

Here the CDR3 reads CASSRGGAGELFF. CDR3 nucleotides: TGTGCCAGCAGCCGGGGGGGCGCCGGGGAGCTGTTTTTT. This chain joins TRBV7-9 and TRBJ2-2; TRBD2 agrees at 8 bases. The CDR3 sequence is 13 residues long. CDR1 SEHNR and CDR2 FQNEAQ come from the germline V gene (reference sequence). The V segment lost 5 bases and the J segment 6 bases; nucleotides outside the gene matches: 2.

The rearrangement uses TRBV5-4 and TRBJ2-1; D is ambiguous. From germline, CDR1 is SGHNT and CDR2 YYREEE (reference sequence). The CDR3 runs 17 residues. V dropped 0 bases and J dropped 8 bases, with 21 bases sitting between them. The CDR3: CASSLGSDWVPGHEQFF. The CDR3 DNA follows: TGTGCCAGCAGCTTGGGATCGGATTGGGTGCCTGGGCATGAGCAGTTCTTC.

The chain is built from TRBV4-3 and TRBJ2-7; 9 nucleotides align to TRBD1. The CDR3 consists of 14 residues. The V segment lost 5 bases and the J segment 2 bases; nucleotides outside the gene matches: 4. Germline CDR1 LGHNA, CDR2 YSLEER. The chain's CDR3 is CASSTRDRAYEQYF. The CDR3 DNA is TGCGCCAGCAGCACCCGGGACAGGGCCTACGAGCAGTACTTC.